The clone carrying this TCR beta chain was observed a handful of times. Its antigen remains unknown. This specimen comes from a study of blood T cells in healthy people across ages. Then a second PCR, running about 6 to 12 cycles, was carried out with a sample-barcoded 5' primer and a J-beta primer mix. One entry per CDR3 protein, called by TCRdb with MiXCR from the 5' RACE reads. The profile shows around 1.1 million distinct CDR3 sequences, roughly two fifths of them singletons. Study outcomes and limitations: Unsorted PBMC input precluded a conclusive naive versus antigen-experienced comparison.

This CDR3 region has 12 residues. V lost 3 bases to trimming and J lost 6 bases, with 8 bases between them. Germline CDR1 reads MGHDK; CDR2 reads SYGVNS. This receptor was identified in a man between 18 and 35 years old in good health. Sequenced input: blood. The chain employs TRBV25-1 and TRBJ1-2; D not certain. The CDR3 protein is CASSDSLDGYTF. The CDR3 DNA reads as TGTGCCAGCAGTGACTCTCTGGATGGCTACACCTTC.